These 22 T cell receptor beta chains share one sample of origin, sequenced in a study of T cells after yellow fever vaccination. TCRdb re-derived calls from the 5' RACE reads in MiXCR, one entry per CDR3 protein. The data contain around 600,000 distinct CDR3 sequences, 9% to 15% of them singletons. Sequencing used PBMCs, obtained on the day of the yellow fever booster vaccination. The receptors stem from a man in his thirties or forties who received the YFV17D yellow fever vaccine.

In its sample, this clonotype was seen a few times. The chain carries TRBV28 and TRBJ1-3; D is unresolved. Between the trimmed V and J ends, which lost 6 bases and 0 bases, there was a span of 12 bases. Germline V CDR1 and CDR2: MDHEN, SYDVKM. The CDR3 extends over 15 amino acids. In nucleotides, the CDR3 is TGTGCCAGCAGCGGCGGACCGATCTCTGGAAACACCATATATTTT. Translating gives CASSGGPISGNTIYF.

This rearrangement joins TRBV9 to TRBJ2-7; D gene unclear. Trimming took off 0 bases at V and 4 bases at J, with 11 bases between the two ends. The CDR3 has 14 residues. CDR1 and CDR2 (germline): SGDLS, YYNGEE. The CDR3 region is CASSVEADPYEQYF. DNA of the CDR3: TGTGCCAGCAGCGTAGAGGCGGACCCTTACGAGCAGTACTTC. The entire variable domain, with the rest obtained from reference TRBV9 and TRBJ2-7, is as follows: DSGVTQTPKHLITATGQRVTLRCSPRSGDLSVYWYQQSLDQGLQFLIQYYNGEERAKGNILERFSAQQFPDLHSELNLSSLELGDSALYFCASSVEADPYEQYFGPGTRLTVT.

This chain links TRBV10-3 with TRBJ2-3, with TRBD2 matching 8 bases. The CDR3 length is 13 residues. The germline V gene has CDR1 ENHRY and CDR2 SYGVKD. The V and J ends lost 9 bases and 4 bases, in that order; junction bases with no gene match: 6. Here the CDR3 DNA reads TGTGCCATTCGGACTAGCCCCCCAGATACGCAGTATTTT. It codes for CAIRTSPPDTQYF.

This clonotype has a handful of counts. The chain uses TRBV6-4 and TRBJ2-6, with D possibly matching TRBD1 (5 bases). Per germline, CDR1 MRHNA and CDR2 SNTAGT. The CDR3 is 20 amino acids. Between the trimmed V and J ends, which lost 5 bases and 0 bases, there was a span of 23 bases. CDR3 sequence reads: CASSRAGTKLGLSGANVLTF. CDR3 nucleotides: TGTGCCAGCAGTAGGGCAGGTACTAAGTTGGGGCTCTCTGGGGCCAACGTCCTGACTTTC.

This clonotype was detected a few times. The chain recombines TRBV12-3 or TRBV12-4 with TRBJ1-2; TRBD1 matches 9 bases. The CDR3 totals 15 residues. The trim removed 3 bases at V and 7 bases at J, leaving 9 bases unmatched. CDR3 region: CASSFGGQGRTGYTF. In DNA form, the CDR3 reads TGTGCCAGCAGTTTTGGGGGACAGGGACGGACTGGCTACACCTTC.

The V and J genes are TRBV19 and TRBJ1-1; D possibly corresponds to TRBD1 (6 bases). This CDR3 comprises 12 residues. Trimming pared 8 bases from V and 2 bases from J, leaving 9 bases between. Per the germline V gene, CDR1 is LNHDA and CDR2 is SQIVND (reference sequence). For the CDR3, the DNA is TGTGCCAGTGAGGGGGTTAACACTGAAGCTTTCTTT. It translates to CASEGVNTEAFF. The full variable domain, rest sourced from reference TRBV19 and TRBJ1-1, is DGGITQSPKYLFRKEGQNVTLSCEQNLNHDAMYWYRQDPGQGLRLIYYSQIVNDFQKGDIAEGYSVSREKKESFPLTVTSAQKNPTAFYLCASEGVNTEAFFGQGTRLTVV.

In this sample, this clonotype turned up a few times. The V call is TRBV20-1, the J call TRBJ1-2, with no clear D. V was pared by 0 bases and J by 4 bases, with 9 bases between. Germline CDR1 DFQATT, CDR2 SNEGSKA (reference sequence). The CDR3 runs 13 residues. CDR3 coding DNA: TGCAGTGCTAGAGATTTAACCGCCTATGGCTACACCTTC. It is translated as CSARDLTAYGYTF.

The chain employs TRBV9 and TRBJ2-2; 10 nucleotides agree with TRBD2. Germline V gene sequence: CDR1 SGDLS, CDR2 YYNGEE. The CDR3 spans 16 residues. V shed 1 base and J 7 bases; nucleotides not matched to a gene: 7. CDR3 sequence reads: CASSVTSGGGHGELFF. CDR3 coding DNA: TGTGCCAGCAGCGTAACGAGCGGGGGGGGCCACGGGGAGCTGTTTTTT. The variable domain in full, with the rest retrieved from reference TRBV9 and TRBJ2-2, is DSGVTQTPKHLITATGQRVTLRCSPRSGDLSVYWYQQSLDQGLQFLIQYYNGEERAKGNILERFSAQQFPDLHSELNLSSLELGDSALYFCASSVTSGGGHGELFFGEGSRLTVL.

V gene TRBV5-1 combines with J gene TRBJ1-1; D uncertain. V lost 3 bases and J lost 7, with 10 bases in between. The CDR3 extends over 12 amino acids. Germline V gene sequence: CDR1 SGHRS, CDR2 YFSETQ. The CDR3, as DNA: TGCGCCAGCAGCTATGGTGGCAGTGAAGCTTTCTTT. Translated, it gives CASSYGGSEAFF. Complete variable domain (other parts from reference TRBV5-1 and TRBJ1-1): KAGVTQTPRYLIKTRGQQVTLSCSPISGHRSVSWYQQTPGQGLQFLFEYFSETQRNKGNFPGRFSGRQFSNSRSEMNVSTLELGDSALYLCASSYGGSEAFFGQGTRLTVV.

The chain uses TRBV5-1 and TRBJ1-4; 10 bases line up with TRBD1. The length of the CDR3 is 15 residues. The ends lost 0 bases at V and 7 bases at J; junction bases unmatched: 3. CDR1 and CDR2 from the germline V gene are SGHRS and YFSETQ. In DNA, the CDR3 is TGCGCCAGCAGCTTGGAGACAGGGGGCATTGAAAAACTGTTTTTT. Residues: CASSLETGGIEKLFF. The full variable domain, in which reference TRBV5-1 and TRBJ1-4 provide the parts outside the CDR3, is KAGVTQTPRYLIKTRGQQVTLSCSPISGHRSVSWYQQTPGQGLQFLFEYFSETQRNKGNFPGRFSGRQFSNSRSEMNVSTLELGDSALYLCASSLETGGIEKLFFGSGTQLSVL.

The genes are TRBV25-1 and TRBJ1-6; D call uncertain. CDR1 MGHDK and CDR2 SYGVNS come from the germline V gene. The CDR3 loop spans 12 amino acids. Trimming left V 6 bases short and J 11 bases short, with 11 bases between. The CDR3, as DNA: TGTGCCAGCAGCGCTCCTGCGACACCCCTCCACTTT. Its translation is CASSAPATPLHF.

In its sample, this clonotype was seen many times. This sequence joins TRBV29-1 and TRBJ2-5; D unresolved. The CDR3 runs to 13 residues. V was pared by 6 bases and J by 5 bases, with 16 bases between. From germline, CDR1 is SQVTM and CDR2 ANQGSEA. The CDR3 DNA reads TGCAGCGTCGGGCACTCTAGTGGGGAGACCCAGTACTTC. Residues: CSVGHSSGETQYF.

The chain recombines TRBV7-9 with TRBJ2-7; D call uncertain. Trimming removed 6 bases at V and 2 bases at J, with 14 bases between. The CDR3 spans 14 residues. Per germline, CDR1 SEHNR and CDR2 FQNEAQ (reference sequence). CDR3 nucleotides: TGTGCCAGCAGTGAATTCTCGAATACCTACGAGCAGTACTTC. Translated, it gives CASSEFSNTYEQYF.

In its sample, this clonotype was seen a few times. The chain has TRBV2 and TRBJ1-5; the match to TRBD1 covers 7 bases. From germline, CDR1 is SNHLY and CDR2 FYNNEI. The CDR3 length is 14 residues. V lost 8 bases to trimming and J lost 4 bases; unmatched junction nucleotides: 8. The chain's CDR3 is CASGGEGANQPQHF. DNA for the CDR3: TGTGCCAGCGGAGGGGAGGGGGCTAATCAGCCCCAGCATTTT. The whole variable domain, remainder taken from reference TRBV2 and TRBJ1-5, is EPEVTQTPSHQVTQMGQEVILRCVPISNHLYFYWYRQILGQKVEFLVSFYNNEISEKSEIFDDQFSVERPDGSNFTLKIRSTKLEDSAMYFCASGGEGANQPQHFGDGTRLSIL.

The chain recombines TRBV3-1 with TRBJ2-5; perhaps TRBD2 as D (6 bases). Germline assignment: CDR1 LGHDT and CDR2 YNNKEL (reference sequence). Deletions cut 4 bases from V and 7 bases from J, with 10 bases between. This CDR3 has 12 amino acids. This chain's CDR3 is CASSPLGGTQYF. The CDR3 DNA is TGTGCCAGCAGCCCTTTGGGGGGGACCCAGTACTTC.

The V call is TRBV7-2, the J call TRBJ2-7, with 10 bases aligning to TRBD2. Looked up from germline, CDR1 is SGHTA and CDR2 is FQGNSA. The length of the CDR3 is 16 residues. V shed 2 bases, J shed 3 bases, and the junction held 7 bases outside the gene matches. The CDR3 reads CASSLLPSGRVYEQYF. As DNA, the CDR3 is TGTGCCAGCAGCTTATTGCCCAGCGGGAGGGTCTACGAGCAGTACTTC.

This clonotype was counted a few times. The V and J genes are TRBV20-1 and TRBJ2-7; 11 bases are shared with TRBD2. Germline lookup yields CDR1 DFQATT and CDR2 SNEGSKA (reference sequence). Trimming cost V 5 bases and J 5 bases; bases outside gene matches: 8. The CDR3 extends over 14 amino acids. The CDR3 coding sequence is TGCAGTGCTCGAACTAGCGGGAGAATCCACGAGCAGTACTTC. Translated, it gives CSARTSGRIHEQYF.

This clonotype was detected a few times. The chain carries TRBV10-3 and TRBJ2-7, with unresolved D. This CDR3 contains 14 residues. CDR1 and CDR2 from the germline V gene are ENHRY and SYGVKD. The V and J ends lost 4 bases and 6 bases respectively, with 16 bases between them. The CDR3 spells CAISAANLVGEQYF. For the CDR3, the DNA is TGTGCCATCAGTGCCGCCAATTTGGTAGGCGAGCAGTACTTC.

The rearrangement uses TRBV9 and TRBJ2-4, with TRBD2 matching over 7 bases. The CDR3 spans 16 residues. With 3 bases clipped from V and 7 bases from J, the junction kept 13 bases outside the gene matches. Per germline, CDR1 SGDLS and CDR2 YYNGEE. For the CDR3, the DNA is TGTGCCAGCAGCGAGGGACCTAGCGGAGGATTGAACATTCAGTACTTC. Its protein is CASSEGPSGGLNIQYF.

This clonotype was seen a few times. The chain carries TRBV7-9 and TRBJ2-7; possibly TRBD1 for D (6 bases). Trimming removed 5 bases at V and 1 base at J, with 15 bases between. Germline values: CDR1 SEHNR, CDR2 FQNEAQ (reference sequence). This CDR3 region has 15 residues. The DNA of the CDR3 is TGTGCCAGCAGCGGGCAGGGGACCCAATCCTACGAGCAGTACTTC. Its protein is CASSGQGTQSYEQYF.

The chain employs TRBV12-3 or TRBV12-4 and TRBJ2-7; D uncertain. V lost 10 bases, J lost 0 bases, and 16 bases lay in between. The CDR3 covers 14 residues. In DNA form, the CDR3 reads TGTGCCACCTCATCGAGCGTGAGCTCCTACGAGCAGTACTTC. Protein: CATSSSVSSYEQYF.

This clonotype came up a few times. The chain joins TRBV24-1 to TRBJ2-2; D is unclear. Trimming removed 1 base at V and 8 bases at J, with 4 bases between. CDR3 length equals 12 residues. Germline V gives CDR1 KGHDR, CDR2 SFDVKD. As DNA, the CDR3 is TGTGCCACCAGTGATTTCGAAGGGGAGCTGTTTTTT. Translating gives CATSDFEGELFF.